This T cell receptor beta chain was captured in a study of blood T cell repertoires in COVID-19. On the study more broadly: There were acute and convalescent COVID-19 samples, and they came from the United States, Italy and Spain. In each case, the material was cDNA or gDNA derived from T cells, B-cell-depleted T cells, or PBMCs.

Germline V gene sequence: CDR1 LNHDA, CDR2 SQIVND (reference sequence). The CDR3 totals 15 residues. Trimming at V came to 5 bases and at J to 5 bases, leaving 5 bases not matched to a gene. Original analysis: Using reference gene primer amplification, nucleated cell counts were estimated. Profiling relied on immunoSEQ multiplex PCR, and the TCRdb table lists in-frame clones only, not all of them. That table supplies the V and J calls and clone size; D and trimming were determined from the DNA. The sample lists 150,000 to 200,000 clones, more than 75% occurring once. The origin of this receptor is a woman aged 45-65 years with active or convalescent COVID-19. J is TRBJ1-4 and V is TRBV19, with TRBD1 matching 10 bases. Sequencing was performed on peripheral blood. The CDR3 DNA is TGTGCCAGTAGTCTCGACAGGGGGCGAAATGAAAAACTGTTTTTT. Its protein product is CASSLDRGRNEKLFF.